This TCR beta chain came from a study of regulatory T cells in long-lasting Graves disease. Study-wide results and limits: It is possible that accuracy was reduced by the small size of the sample.

Arm-PCR of CDR3 regions and iRepertoire HTBI primers were the basis on which TCR beta libraries were built. Using its own MiXCR run on the multiplex PCR reads, TCRdb lists one record per CDR3 protein. The sample carries hundreds of thousands of distinct CDR3 sequences, about 12% recorded once. Stated time point: newly diagnosed GD, antithyroid drugs for less than 3 months. Isolated PBMC RNA provided the starting material for the TCR library. This clonotype was recorded at least ten times. The antigen remains unidentified. V was clipped by 5 bases and J by 6 bases; unmatched bases: 6. The CDR3 is 13 residues long. These data are also associated with another study on T cells in Graves' hyperthyroidism and ophthalmopathy. From that paper: Newly diagnosed patients aged 18 to 65 had hyperthyroidism of under 2 months' duration. Most thyroid clonotypes expanded above 0.001 appeared in blood too.

Sequencing used peripheral blood mononuclear cells (PBMCs), obtained at new diagnosis, from a patient treated with antithyroid drugs. This sequence joins TRBV12-3 or TRBV12-4 and TRBJ1-1; TRBD1 matches at 7 bases. This receptor was obtained from a woman aged 25 to 39 with Graves disease. CDR3 DNA: TGTGCCAGCAGTCCCGGGACAGTATCTGAAGCTTTCTTT. Translation gives CASSPGTVSEAFF.